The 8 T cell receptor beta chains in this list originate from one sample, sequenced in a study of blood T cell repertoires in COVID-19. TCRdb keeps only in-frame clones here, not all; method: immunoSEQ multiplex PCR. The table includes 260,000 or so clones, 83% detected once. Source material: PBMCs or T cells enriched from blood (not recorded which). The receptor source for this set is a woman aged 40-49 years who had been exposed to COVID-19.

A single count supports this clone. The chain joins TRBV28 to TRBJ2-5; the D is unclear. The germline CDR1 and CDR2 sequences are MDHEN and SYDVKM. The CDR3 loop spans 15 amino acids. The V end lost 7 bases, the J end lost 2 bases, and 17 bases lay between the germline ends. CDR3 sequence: CASNSLPPQQETQYF. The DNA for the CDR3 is TGTGCCAGCAACTCTCTACCTCCTCAACAAGAGACCCAGTACTTC.

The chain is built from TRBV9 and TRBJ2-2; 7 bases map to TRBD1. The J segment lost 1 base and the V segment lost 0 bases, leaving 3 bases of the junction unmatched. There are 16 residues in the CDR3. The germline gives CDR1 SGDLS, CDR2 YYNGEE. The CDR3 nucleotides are TGTGCCAGCAGCGTAGCAAGGACAGGGAACACCGGGGAGCTGTTTTTT. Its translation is CASSVARTGNTGELFF. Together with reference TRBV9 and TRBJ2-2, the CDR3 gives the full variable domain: DSGVTQTPKHLITATGQRVTLRCSPRSGDLSVYWYQQSLDQGLQFLIQYYNGEERAKGNILERFSAQQFPDLHSELNLSSLELGDSALYFCASSVARTGNTGELFFGEGSRLTVL.

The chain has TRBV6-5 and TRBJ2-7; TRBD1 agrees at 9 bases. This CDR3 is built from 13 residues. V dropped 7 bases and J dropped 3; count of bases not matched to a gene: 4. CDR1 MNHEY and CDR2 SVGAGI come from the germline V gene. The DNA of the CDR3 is TGTGCCAGCACTCCGGGACAGGGCTACGAGCAGTACTTC. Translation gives CASTPGQGYEQYF.

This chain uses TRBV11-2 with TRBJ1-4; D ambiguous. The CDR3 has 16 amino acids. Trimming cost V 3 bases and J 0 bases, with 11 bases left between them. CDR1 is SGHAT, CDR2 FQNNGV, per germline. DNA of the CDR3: TGTGCCAGCAGCTTTGTCAGGTTTACAACTAATGAAAAACTGTTTTTT. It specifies CASSFVRFTTNEKLFF.

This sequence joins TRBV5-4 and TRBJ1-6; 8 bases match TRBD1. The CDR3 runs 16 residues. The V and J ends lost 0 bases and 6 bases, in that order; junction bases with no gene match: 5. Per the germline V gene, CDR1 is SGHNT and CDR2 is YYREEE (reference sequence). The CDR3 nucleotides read TGTGCCAGCAGCTTGGCCCAGGGGGCGCCTAATTCACCCCTCCACTTT. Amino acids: CASSLAQGAPNSPLHF.

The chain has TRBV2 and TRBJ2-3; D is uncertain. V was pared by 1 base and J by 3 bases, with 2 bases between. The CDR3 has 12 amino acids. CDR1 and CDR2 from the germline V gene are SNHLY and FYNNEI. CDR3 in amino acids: CASSEVTDTQYF. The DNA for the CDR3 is TGTGCCAGCAGTGAAGTAACAGATACGCAGTATTTT.

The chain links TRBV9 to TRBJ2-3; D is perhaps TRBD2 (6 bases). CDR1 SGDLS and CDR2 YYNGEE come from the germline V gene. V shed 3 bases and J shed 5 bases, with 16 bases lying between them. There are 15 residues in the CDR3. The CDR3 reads CASSGATGVGDTQYF. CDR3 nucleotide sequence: TGTGCCAGCAGCGGGGCAACGGGGGTAGGAGATACGCAGTATTTT.

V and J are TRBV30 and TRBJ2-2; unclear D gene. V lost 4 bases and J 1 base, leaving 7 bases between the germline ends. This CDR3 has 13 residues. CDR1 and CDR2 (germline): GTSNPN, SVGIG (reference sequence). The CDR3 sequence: CAWNSQNTGELFF. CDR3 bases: TGTGCCTGGAACAGTCAGAACACCGGGGAGCTGTTTTTT.